The rows below give T cell receptor beta chains drawn from one sample of a study of blood T cell repertoires in COVID-19. TCRdb's table, derived via immunoSEQ multiplex PCR, lists solely in-frame clones and lacks some. The table records more than 200,000 clones, around 87% of them present only once. The source material was PBMCs or T cells enriched from blood (not recorded which). The origin of the receptors is a man between 25 and 39 years old in a cohort exposed to, infected with or recovered from COVID-19 (not recorded which). Both conserved end residues are part of each CDR3. A D gene is named only where the DNA matches it firmly. Where a row states a size, it is once, few, many or the class of an expanded clone; other rows omit it.

J | D | V | length | size | DNA | CDR3
TRBJ1-5 | TRBD1 | TRBV6-6 | 17 | NA | TGTGCCAGCAGCCGAGCCCGAGGGACAGGTGTTCGGCAGCCCCAGCATTTT | CASSRARGTGVRQPQHF
TRBJ1-5 | NA | TRBV28 | 14 | NA | TGTGCCAGCAGTTTATCAATCGGGGTCGCCGGCCAGCATTTT | CASSLSIGVAGQHF
TRBJ1-5 | NA | TRBV4-2 | 15 | NA | TGTGCCAGCAGCCAAGATCTGGGAGAAACTCAGCCCCAGCATTTT | CASSQDLGETQPQHF
TRBJ2-2 | NA | TRBV12-3/TRBV12-4 | 13 | NA | TGTGCCAGCAGACGTGACAGCACCGGGGAGCTGTTTTTT | CASRRDSTGELFF
TRBJ1-3 | NA | TRBV6-5 | 14 | NA | TGTGCCAGCAGTATATCGGGCTCTGGAAACACCATATATTTT | CASSISGSGNTIYF
TRBJ2-2 | TRBD2 | TRBV9 | 14 | NA | TGTGCCAGCAGCGCTAGCGGGAGCACCGGGGAGCTGTTTTTT | CASSASGSTGELFF
TRBJ2-6 | TRBD1 | TRBV18 | 16 | NA | TGTGCCAGCTCGAACGGGACAGGGGTCGGGGCCAACGTCCTGACTTTC | CASSNGTGVGANVLTF
TRBJ1-5 | TRBD1 | TRBV19 | 15 | many | TGTGCCAGTAATCCCGGGACAGGGGGCCAAAAGCCCCAGCATTTT | CASNPGTGGQKPQHF
TRBJ2-1 | TRBD2 | TRBV5-1 | 17 | NA | TGCGCCAGCAGCTTGGCCACCCCGGGACTAGGATATAATGAGCAGTTCTTC | CASSLATPGLGYNEQFF
TRBJ1-5 | TRBD1 | TRBV19 | 17 | NA | TGTGCCAGTAGTTTACTCCGGGACAGGGCGAGCAATCAGCCCCAGCATTTT | CASSLLRDRASNQPQHF
TRBJ2-7 | NA | TRBV5-4 | 14 | many | TGTGCCAGCAGCTTGGCAGGGAATCGCAACGAGCAGTACTTC | CASSLAGNRNEQYF
TRBJ2-7 | NA | TRBV23-1 | 18 | NA | TGCGCCAGCAGTCAATCCCCGTTGCCTCTAGGACAACTATACGAGCAGTACTTC | CASSQSPLPLGQLYEQYF
TRBJ2-3 | TRBD2 | TRBV6-4 | 16 | NA | TGTGCCAGCAGTGACTCGGCTAGCGGGAGCACAGATACGCAGTATTTT | CASSDSASGSTDTQYF
TRBJ1-2 | NA | TRBV11-2 | 13 | few | TGTGCCAGCAGCCTCTCCGGGGGGGATGGCTACACCTTC | CASSLSGGDGYTF
TRBJ1-6 | TRBD1 | TRBV4-1 | 19 | NA | TGCGCCAGCAGCCAAGAGGGAACAGGGGGTAACTCCCTGAATTCACCCCTCCACTTT | CASSQEGTGGNSLNSPLHF
TRBJ2-3 | TRBD2 | TRBV12-5 | 15 | NA | TGTGCTAGTGGCCTAAGCGGGACGATGGGGTTCGCGCAGTATTTT | CASGLSGTMGFAQYF
TRBJ2-3 | TRBD2 | TRBV10-3 | 15 | NA | TGTGCCATCAGTGCTGCGGGAGGGCAGGTAGATACGCAGTATTTT | CAISAAGGQVDTQYF
TRBJ2-1 | TRBD2 | TRBV10-3 | 16 | NA | TGTGCCATCAGCCTCCTAGCGGGAGGCCCTCGGGATGAGCAGTTCTTC | CAISLLAGGPRDEQFF
TRBJ1-1 | NA | TRBV28 | 13 | NA | TGTGCCAGCAGTTTATACCGGGTACTTGAAGCTTTCTTT | CASSLYRVLEAFF
TRBJ1-4 | NA | TRBV20-1 | 16 | NA | TGCAGTGCTAGTTGGGGGTTGGGGGCCTCGAATGAAAAACTGTTTTTT | CSASWGLGASNEKLFF
TRBJ2-1 | TRBD2 | TRBV19 | 17 | NA | TGTGCCAGTAGTAGGAACTCGGGACTAGCGGCCAGGGATGAGCAGTTCTTC | CASSRNSGLAARDEQFF
TRBJ1-2 | NA | TRBV12-3/TRBV12-4 | 12 | NA | TGTGCCAGCTCCGCAGGAACCTATGGCTACACCTTC | CASSAGTYGYTF
TRBJ2-7 | TRBD1 | TRBV3-1/TRBV3-2 | 16 | NA | TGTGCCAGCAGCCGCCGAGGGGGACAGGGGGCTCACGAGCAGTACTTC | CASSRRGGQGAHEQYF
TRBJ1-2 | TRBD1 | TRBV4-1 | 14 | NA | TGCGCCAGCAGCCTGGGACAGGATGCCTATGGCTACACCTTC | CASSLGQDAYGYTF
TRBJ2-7 | NA | TRBV7-8 | 15 | NA | TGTGCCAGCACCTTGGGGGGTGTCAACGCCTACGAGCAGTACTTC | CASTLGGVNAYEQYF
TRBJ2-7 | TRBD2 | TRBV6-1 | 16 | NA | TGTGCCAGCAGTGAGCTGCTGGGACTAGCCTTCTACGAGCAGTACTTC | CASSELLGLAFYEQYF
TRBJ2-1 | TRBD2 | TRBV7-3 | 16 | few | TGTGCCAGCAGCTTAGGCGCACTAGCGGTCTACAATGAGCAGTTCTTC | CASSLGALAVYNEQFF
TRBJ1-3 | NA | TRBV29-1 | 14 | NA | TGCAGCGTTAGCACAGGGTCCTCTGGAAACACCATATATTTT | CSVSTGSSGNTIYF
TRBJ2-1 | TRBD2 | TRBV5-8 | 16 | NA | TGTGCCAGCAGCTCCCTACTAGCGGGAGGGTACAATGAGCAGTTCTTC | CASSSLLAGGYNEQFF
TRBJ2-7 | TRBD1 | TRBV6-5 | 14 | once | TGTGCCAGCACCATGGGACAGGGGACCTACGAGCAGTACTTC | CASTMGQGTYEQYF
TRBJ2-6 | NA | TRBV18 | 16 | NA | TGTGCCAGCTCGCAGCTTCCGGGCTCTGGGGCCAACGTCCTGACTTTC | CASSQLPGSGANVLTF
TRBJ2-7 | NA | TRBV6-2/TRBV6-3 | 16 | once | TGTGCCAGCAGTTACGATGCGGACGGGAACTCCTACGAGCAGTACTTC | CASSYDADGNSYEQYF
TRBJ2-5 | TRBD2 | TRBV5-1 | 14 | NA | TGCGCCAGCGGGGTAGCGGGAGGACAAGAGACCCAGTACTTC | CASGVAGGQETQYF
TRBJ2-5 | NA | TRBV28 | 15 | NA | TGTGCCAGCAGTCTATACCCGACAGGCCAAGAGACCCAGTACTTC | CASSLYPTGQETQYF
TRBJ1-2 | NA | TRBV2 | 15 | NA | TGTGCCAGCAGTGGCGGGGCCAGGCTAAACTATGGCTACACCTTC | CASSGGARLNYGYTF
TRBJ1-1 | TRBD1 | TRBV11-2 | 15 | NA | TGTGCCAGCAGCTTAAGGGGGCTCGGGCACACTGAAGCTTTCTTT | CASSLRGLGHTEAFF
TRBJ1-1 | NA | TRBV13 | 15 | NA | TGTGCCAGCAGCTTAGCCGTGGGGAGGAGCACTGAAGCTTTCTTT | CASSLAVGRSTEAFF
TRBJ2-3 | TRBD2 | TRBV5-1 | 17 | NA | TGCGCCAGCAGCCCTCCCACCGGGACTAGCGGCACAGATACGCAGTATTTT | CASSPPTGTSGTDTQYF
TRBJ2-7 | TRBD2 | TRBV7-6 | 14 | NA | TGTGCCAGCACCGAGCGGACTAGCTCCTACGAGCAGTACTTC | CASTERTSSYEQYF
TRBJ1-4 | NA | TRBV7-9 | 16 | few | TGTGCCAGCAGCCCTCTGGCAGGGAGGGCTAATGAAAAACTGTTTTTT | CASSPLAGRANEKLFF